Shown below are 29 T cell receptor beta chains from a single sample sequenced in a study of Ad26.COV2.S vaccination and SARS-CoV-2 variants. Sequencing was performed with immunoSEQ multiplex PCR; in TCRdb, only in-frame clones are kept and a portion is missing. Among about 350,000 clones listed, roughly nine tenths were seen once. Specimen: peripheral blood, collected after recovery from COVID-19. The receptors derive from a human donor who had recovered from COVID-19.

V gene TRBV9 combines with J gene TRBJ1-3, with 8 bases lining up with TRBD1. CDR3 length: 15 residues. Per the germline V gene, CDR1 is SGDLS and CDR2 is YYNGEE. J gave up 4 bases and V 3 bases, and 6 bases lay outside the gene matches. The CDR3 DNA sequence: TGTGCCAGCAGCGAGGACAGGGCAGCGGGAAACACCATATATTTT. Amino acid sequence: CASSEDRAAGNTIYF.

The rearrangement joins TRBV15 to TRBJ2-2; D gene ambiguous. CDR1 and CDR2 (germline): LNHNV, YYDKDF (reference sequence). Trimming took off 5 bases at V and 0 bases at J, with 4 bases between the two ends. The CDR3 length is 13 residues. In DNA, the CDR3 is TGTGCCACCAGCTTAGCGAACACCGGGGAGCTGTTTTTT. Encoded protein: CATSLANTGELFF. Combining the CDR3 with reference TRBV15 and TRBJ2-2 gives the whole variable domain DAMVIQNPRYQVTQFGKPVTLSCSQTLNHNVMYWYQQKSSQAPKLLFHYYDKDFNNEADTPDNFQSRRPNTSFCFLDIRSPGLGDTAMYLCATSLANTGELFFGEGSRLTVL.

This chain joins TRBV11-2 and TRBJ2-1, with 7 nucleotides matching TRBD2. The trim removed 1 base at V and 4 bases at J, leaving 7 bases unmatched. Germline V CDR1 and CDR2: SGHAT, FQNNGV. The CDR3 sequence is 16 residues long. In DNA, the CDR3 is TGTGCCAGCAGCTTAGTCACGCGGGGGAGATACAATGAGCAGTTCTTC. Its protein product is CASSLVTRGRYNEQFF.

The chain couples TRBV15 to TRBJ2-1; no definite D call. CDR3 size: 15 residues. In germline, CDR1 is LNHNV, CDR2 YYDKDF (reference sequence). The V end was cut by 1 base, the J end by 0 bases, with 7 bases between. The DNA of the CDR3 is TGTGCCACCAGCAGAGCTCAGAGCTCCTACAATGAGCAGTTCTTC. Protein: CATSRAQSSYNEQFF.

The chain couples TRBV6-2 or TRBV6-3 to TRBJ1-1; maybe TRBD1 (6 bases). V was trimmed by 5 bases and J by 5 bases, leaving 18 bases between them. CDR1 is MNHEY and CDR2 is SVGEGT in the germline V gene. The CDR3 is 15 residues long. The CDR3 reads CASSDGGAGRTEAFF. The CDR3 nucleotides read TGTGCCAGCAGTGACGGGGGGGCAGGGAGGACTGAAGCTTTCTTT.

The chain's CDR3 is CASSPDGTVLTDTQYF. The CDR3 DNA follows: TGCGCCAGCAGCCCGGATGGGACAGTCCTAACAGATACGCAGTATTTT. The chain links TRBV5-1 to TRBJ2-3; 7 bases line up with TRBD1. CDR1 is SGHRS, CDR2 YFSETQ, per germline. The length of the CDR3 is 16 residues. Losses at the gene ends were 4 bases for V and 3 bases for J; bases not matched to a gene: 11.

This clone was detected only once. The J gene is TRBJ1-5, the V gene TRBV19; TRBD1 aligns across 9 bases. CDR1 LNHDA and CDR2 SQIVND come from the germline V gene (reference sequence). Trimming cost V 1 base and J 7 bases; bases outside gene matches: 20. This CDR3 contains 20 residues. As DNA, the CDR3 is TGTGCCAGTAGTATAGCCCGGGACAGGGTATTCAAGAGCTCTCGCCAGCCCCAGCATTTT. As protein: CASSIARDRVFKSSRQPQHF. The full variable domain, in which reference TRBV19 and TRBJ1-5 provide the parts outside the CDR3, is DGGITQSPKYLFRKEGQNVTLSCEQNLNHDAMYWYRQDPGQGLRLIYYSQIVNDFQKGDIAEGYSVSREKKESFPLTVTSAQKNPTAFYLCASSIARDRVFKSSRQPQHFGDGTRLSIL.

This rearrangement joins TRBV2 to TRBJ1-5, with no clear D. Between the trimmed V and J ends, which lost 4 bases and 7 bases, there was a span of 5 bases. Per the germline V gene, CDR1 is SNHLY and CDR2 is FYNNEI. This CDR3 spans 11 amino acids. CDR3 protein: CASSGGQPQHF. In DNA form, the CDR3 reads TGTGCCAGCAGTGGAGGACAGCCCCAGCATTTT.

The chain combines TRBV5-6 with TRBJ1-2; D is unclear. The CDR3 is 11 amino acids. The V end lost 6 bases, the J end lost 7 bases, and 10 bases lay between the germline ends. Germline-derived CDR1 and CDR2 are SGHDT and YYEEEE. CDR3: CASKLLGGYTF. CDR3 nucleotides: TGTGCCAGCAAGCTACTGGGTGGCTACACCTTC.

V usage is TRBV7-8 and J usage is TRBJ1-5; a weak D match, TRBD1 (6 bases). This CDR3 spans 15 amino acids. V gave up 5 bases and J gave up 6 bases, with 17 bases separating them. From germline, CDR1 is SGHVS and CDR2 FQNEAQ. The CDR3 DNA is TGTGCCAGCAGCCAAAATACAGGGACGGTTCAGCCCCAGCATTTT. Protein: CASSQNTGTVQPQHF.

This clone was seen just once. The CDR3 DNA reads TGTGCCAGCAGCCCCCGGACTAGCGGCTACGAGCAGTACTTC. Translated, it gives CASSPRTSGYEQYF. This chain joins TRBV9 and TRBJ2-7, with 10 positions matching TRBD2. CDR1 is SGDLS, CDR2 YYNGEE, per germline. This CDR3 region has 14 residues. The V segment lost 4 bases and the J segment 3 bases; nucleotides outside the gene matches: 4.

The CDR3: CASSLTSGNTGELFF. For the CDR3, the DNA is TGTGCCAGCAGTCTTACTAGCGGGAACACCGGGGAGCTGTTTTTT. The genes are TRBV6-2 or TRBV6-3 and TRBJ2-2, with TRBD2 identical over 8 bases. The CDR3 totals 15 residues. Germline V CDR1 and CDR2: MNHEY, SVGEGT. V gave up 5 bases and J gave up 1 base; unmatched junction bases: 3.

The gene calls are TRBV9 and TRBJ2-3; D is uncertain. This CDR3 region has 15 residues. Trimming took off 4 bases at V and 2 bases at J, with 14 bases between the two ends. The V gene's germline CDR1 is SGDLS and CDR2 YYNGEE. Written as DNA, the CDR3 is TGTGCCAGCAGCCCCTCAATGGCAGACACAGATACGCAGTATTTT. It specifies CASSPSMADTDTQYF.

This chain uses TRBV4-3 with TRBJ1-1, with 9 bases fitting TRBD1. Germline CDR1 and CDR2: LGHNA and YSLEER. With 4 bases clipped from V and 4 bases from J, the junction kept 7 bases outside the gene matches. CDR3 size: 15 residues. CDR3 protein: CASSPTRTGATEAFF. In nucleotides, the CDR3 is TGCGCCAGCAGCCCTACCCGGACAGGGGCCACTGAAGCTTTCTTT.

The chain uses TRBV11-3 and TRBJ1-2; D is unresolved. There are 13 residues in the CDR3. V shed 5 bases and J shed 1 base, with 8 bases lying between them. The germline CDR1 and CDR2 sequences are SGHNT and YENEEA. The CDR3 here is CASSEDGNYGYTF. The CDR3, as DNA: TGTGCCAGCAGCGAGGACGGTAACTATGGCTACACCTTC.

This clone came up a few times. The genes are TRBV7-9 and TRBJ1-6, with D uncertain. In germline, CDR1 is SEHNR, CDR2 FQNEAQ (reference sequence). Trimming removed 4 bases at V and 10 bases at J, with 14 bases between. The CDR3 length is 14 residues. The CDR3 region is CASSSGEGRSPLHF. In nucleotides, the CDR3 is TGTGCCAGCAGCTCTGGGGAGGGTAGGTCACCCCTCCACTTT.

The gene calls are TRBV19 and TRBJ1-2, with D perhaps matching TRBD1 (6 bases). V lost 7 bases and J 2 bases, leaving 17 bases between the germline ends. The CDR3 is 15 residues long. CDR1 is LNHDA, CDR2 SQIVND, per germline (reference sequence). CDR3: CASTLRGGANYGYTF. The CDR3 DNA is TGTGCCAGTACCCTCCGGGGGGGGGCGAACTATGGCTACACCTTC.

This rearrangement joins TRBV19 to TRBJ1-1, with D hard to call. V was cut by 6 bases and J by 1 base, with 12 bases left in between. The CDR3 sequence is 14 residues long. CDR1 and CDR2 from the germline V gene are LNHDA and SQIVND (reference sequence). The DNA of the CDR3 is TGTGCCAGTAGCCTCGGGCAGAGGAACACTGAAGCTTTCTTT. It specifies CASSLGQRNTEAFF.

This clone was seen a single time. The CDR3 bases are TGTGCCAGCAGCTTAGGGTCAGGATTGAACACTGAAGCTTTCTTT. This sequence encodes CASSLGSGLNTEAFF. The rearrangement joins TRBV7-9 to TRBJ1-1; D is unclear. The CDR3 loop spans 15 amino acids. The germline V and J ends were trimmed by 1 base and 0 bases, with 9 bases remaining between them. CDR1 is SEHNR, CDR2 FQNEAQ, per germline (reference sequence).

This chain links TRBV10-3 with TRBJ1-2, with D possibly TRBD1 on 5 matching bases. The CDR3 spans 14 residues. V lost 7 bases and J 2 bases, leaving 14 bases between the germline ends. CDR1 is ENHRY and CDR2 is SYGVKD in the germline V gene. The CDR3 here is CAIKPAGANYGYTF. CDR3 nucleotides: TGTGCCATCAAGCCAGCCGGGGCAAACTATGGCTACACCTTC.

The chain joins TRBV5-1 to TRBJ2-3; D might be TRBD2 (5 bases). V lost 3 bases and J 2 bases, leaving 10 bases between the germline ends. The CDR3 is 14 residues long. In germline, CDR1 is SGHRS, CDR2 YFSETQ. The CDR3 DNA sequence: TGCGCCAGCAGCTCGGGGATACCCACAGATACGCAGTATTTT. Its translation is CASSSGIPTDTQYF.

This chain connects TRBV3-1 (or the pseudogene TRBV3-2) to TRBJ1-5; a possible D gene is TRBD1 (5 bases). CDR1 and CDR2 (germline): LGHDT, YNNKEL (reference sequence). The CDR3 consists of 16 residues. The V end was cut by 5 bases, the J end by 0 bases, with 14 bases between. The CDR3 spells CASSSGGQGSNQPQHF. CDR3 nucleotide sequence: TGTGCCAGCAGCTCCGGAGGGCAGGGTAGCAATCAGCCCCAGCATTTT.

J is TRBJ1-5 and V is TRBV7-2; tentatively, D is TRBD1 (6 bases). With 1 base removed from V and 6 bases from J, the gap between germline ends came to 13 bases. CDR1 is SGHTA, CDR2 FQGNSA, per germline. The CDR3 length is 15 residues. The CDR3 is CASSLGGLGGQPQHF. The CDR3 DNA follows: TGTGCCAGCAGCTTAGGGGGGCTTGGCGGTCAGCCCCAGCATTTT.

This sequence joins TRBV13 and TRBJ1-1; D perhaps matches TRBD1 (6 bases). This CDR3 spans 13 amino acids. The V and J ends lost 5 bases and 3 bases respectively, with 10 bases between them. Germline CDR1 PRHDT, CDR2 FYEKMQ (reference sequence). The CDR3 DNA reads TGTGCCAGCAGCCCCCGGGGGCACACTGAAGCTTTCTTT. This codes for CASSPRGHTEAFF.

The gene calls are TRBV5-5 and TRBJ1-4, with a tentative D call TRBD1 (5 bases). Deletions cut 1 base from V and 4 bases from J, with 11 bases between. The germline V gene has CDR1 SGHKS and CDR2 YYEKEE (reference sequence). This CDR3 has 15 amino acids. CDR3: CASSLPGPINEKLFF. CDR3 nucleotides: TGTGCCAGCAGCTTGCCGGGACCGATTAATGAAAAACTGTTTTTT. The variable domain in full, completed from reference TRBV5-5 and TRBJ1-4, reads DAGVTQSPTHLIKTRGQQVTLRCSPISGHKSVSWYQQVLGQGPQFIFQYYEKEERGRGNFPDRFSARQFPNYSSELNVNALLLGDSALYLCASSLPGPINEKLFFGSGTQLSVL.

The rearrangement joins TRBV12-3 or TRBV12-4 to TRBJ2-7; 10 nucleotides line up with TRBD1. The CDR3 spans 13 residues. Trimming cost V 7 bases and J 4 bases; bases outside gene matches: 4. CDR3: CASIRDRGYEQYF. DNA of the CDR3: TGTGCCAGCATTCGGGACAGGGGTTACGAGCAGTACTTC.

V usage is TRBV3-1 (or the pseudogene TRBV3-2) and J usage is TRBJ1-4; TRBD1 agrees at 7 bases. Per germline, CDR1 LGHDT and CDR2 YNNKEL (reference sequence). The J segment lost 6 bases and the V segment lost 0 bases, leaving 4 bases of the junction unmatched. This CDR3 spans 15 amino acids. The CDR3 sequence is CASSQEDRRDEKLFF. DNA for the CDR3: TGTGCCAGCAGCCAAGAGGACAGGCGTGATGAAAAACTGTTTTTT.

The chain recombines TRBV6-5 with TRBJ2-7; maybe TRBD1 (5 bases). The CDR3 totals 15 residues. Trimming took 6 bases from V and 3 from J, leaving 18 bases between them. Germline V CDR1 and CDR2: MNHEY, SVGAGI. CDR3 sequence (DNA): TGTGCCAGCAGAACTGGTAGTTTGGGGCTCTACGAGCAGTACTTC. It translates to CASRTGSLGLYEQYF.

This clone was picked up a small number of times. The chain employs TRBV6-5 and TRBJ2-7; D is uncertain. Germline lookup yields CDR1 MNHEY and CDR2 SVGAGI. V lost 0 bases and J 4 bases, leaving 13 bases between the germline ends. The CDR3 sequence is 15 residues long. The CDR3 DNA sequence: TGTGCCAGCAGTTACTCGAGTTTCCCCATATACGAGCAGTACTTC. This gives the protein CASSYSSFPIYEQYF.